This T cell receptor beta chain was observed in a study of beta chain features in type 1 diabetes. The isolated RNA, all of it, was reverse transcribed, so expressed TCRB transcripts were what got sequenced. Profiled with immunoSEQ multiplex PCR; TCRdb holds only in-frame clones, not every one. The sample holds hundreds of thousands of clones, over 8.5% seen once. Study-wide points: It was not settled here whether HLA type affects TCRB rearrangement.

This CDR3 spans 13 amino acids. Per germline, CDR1 SGHAT and CDR2 FQNNGV. The ends were cut back, 5 bases at V and 3 bases at J, with 10 bases in the middle. This clone was seen only a few times. No antigen is known for it. Based on CD45RO/CCR7/CD25/CD127/CD95/CD27, CD4+ regulatory, stem cell-like memory, naive and central memory cells were sorted. V usage is TRBV11-2 and J usage is TRBJ1-1, with D possibly matching TRBD1 (5 bases). Input material: naive CD4+ T cells from blood. This TCR derives from a woman aged 18-29 years in good health. The CDR3 here is CASSAREDTEAFF. The DNA for the CDR3 is TGTGCCAGCAGCGCCAGGGAGGACACTGAAGCTTTCTTT.